The 19 T cell receptor beta chains given below trace back to one sample, sequenced in a study of T-cell memory formation after mild COVID-19. MiXCR was run by TCRdb on the 5' RACE reads, yielding one entry per CDR3 protein. The sample records 400,000 to 550,000 distinct CDR3 sequences, approximately 25% being singletons. The sample was PBMCs or a T cell subset sorted from them (not recorded which). All receptors come from an adult woman who had mild COVID-19 (a few samples of this study predate the infection). Cell type and time point are not known.

The rearrangement uses TRBV20-1 and TRBJ1-1; TRBD1 is a possible D gene (5 bases). CDR1 is DFQATT, CDR2 SNEGSKA, per germline (reference sequence). V was pared by 3 bases and J by 4 bases, with 9 bases between. This CDR3 contains 12 residues. The DNA of the CDR3 is TGCAGTGCTAGGGGGCGGGGCACTGAAGCTTTCTTT. Translating it yields CSARGRGTEAFF.

This clonotype was detected only a few times. The CDR3 bases are TGCAGCGTTGTCTCGGGACTAGCGGTCTCCTACGAGCAGTACTTC. This translates into CSVVSGLAVSYEQYF. The chain couples TRBV29-1 to TRBJ2-7, with 11 bases identical to TRBD2. The germline gives CDR1 SQVTM, CDR2 ANQGSEA. The CDR3 spans 15 residues. V was pared by 4 bases and J by 0 bases, with 5 bases of the junction left unmatched.

Here the CDR3 reads CASTPTQPGGELFF. Here the CDR3 DNA reads TGTGCCAGCACCCCGACCCAGCCAGGAGGGGAGCTGTTTTTT. The V call is TRBV12-3 or TRBV12-4, the J call TRBJ2-2; D uncertain. The CDR3 totals 14 residues. The V end lost 7 bases, the J end lost 8 bases, and 17 bases lay between the germline ends.

The rearrangement uses TRBV11-2 and TRBJ1-1, with TRBD1 matching 7 bases. The V segment lost 4 bases and the J segment 5 bases; nucleotides outside the gene matches: 10. This CDR3 region has 15 residues. CDR1 and CDR2 from the germline V gene are SGHAT and FQNNGV. CDR3 loop: CASSSRRGRGTEAFF. The CDR3 DNA is TGTGCCAGCAGCTCCAGGAGGGGGCGAGGGACTGAAGCTTTCTTT.

This clonotype has just a few counts. The chain uses TRBV11-2 and TRBJ1-1, with D perhaps TRBD1 (5 bases). Germline values: CDR1 SGHAT, CDR2 FQNNGV. This CDR3 spans 14 amino acids. V lost 5 bases and J lost 4, with 14 bases in between. CDR3 coding DNA: TGTGCCAGCAGCCAGACGGGGGGAGGCACTGAAGCTTTCTTT. Its protein is CASSQTGGGTEAFF.

The gene calls are TRBV12-3 or TRBV12-4 and TRBJ2-5, with 7 nucleotides matching TRBD1. The CDR3 is 15 amino acids. V was clipped by 6 bases and J by 4 bases; unmatched bases: 11. The CDR3 is CASRPTGTVRETQYF. The CDR3 DNA is TGTGCCAGCAGGCCGACAGGGACGGTGAGAGAGACCCAGTACTTC.

This clonotype was observed many times. The chain has TRBV7-9 and TRBJ1-3; D ambiguous. The CDR3 is 12 amino acids. With 5 bases removed from V and 4 bases from J, the gap between germline ends came to 6 bases. Germline V gives CDR1 SEHNR, CDR2 FQNEAQ (reference sequence). CDR3 coding DNA: TGTGCCAGCAGCCTGACAGGAAACACCATATATTTT. Its translation is CASSLTGNTIYF.

This clonotype was counted at least ten times. This chain links TRBV3-1 with TRBJ1-1, with D possibly TRBD1 on 6 matching bases. The germline gives CDR1 LGHDT, CDR2 YNNKEL (reference sequence). Trimming took 6 bases from V and 5 from J, leaving 13 bases between them. This CDR3 spans 13 amino acids. The CDR3 region is CASRRQGGTEAFF. The CDR3, as DNA: TGTGCCAGCAGACGGCAAGGGGGTACTGAAGCTTTCTTT.

The CDR3 protein is CASSQVGLAGGKYNEQFF. The CDR3 DNA reads as TGTGCCAGCAGCCAAGTGGGACTAGCGGGAGGGAAATACAATGAGCAGTTCTTC. The V call is TRBV3-1, the J call TRBJ2-1; 16 bases line up with TRBD2. Trimming removed 1 base from V and 4 bases from J; junction bases left unmatched: 4. The CDR3 runs to 18 residues. CDR1 is LGHDT, CDR2 YNNKEL, per germline (reference sequence).

V and J are TRBV5-1 and TRBJ2-7; TRBD1 aligns across 8 bases. Looked up from germline, CDR1 is SGHRS and CDR2 is YFSETQ. The length of the CDR3 is 15 residues. V lost 4 bases to trimming and J lost 0 bases; unmatched junction nucleotides: 6. DNA for the CDR3: TGCGCCAGCAGCCCAGGGACAGGAAACTCCTACGAGCAGTACTTC. It encodes CASSPGTGNSYEQYF. Drawing the rest from reference TRBV5-1 and TRBJ2-7, the complete variable domain is KAGVTQTPRYLIKTRGQQVTLSCSPISGHRSVSWYQQTPGQGLQFLFEYFSETQRNKGNFPGRFSGRQFSNSRSEMNVSTLELGDSALYLCASSPGTGNSYEQYFGPGTRLTVT.

This clonotype was counted between two and nine times. This chain joins TRBV19 and TRBJ1-2, with a tentative D call TRBD1 (5 bases). The CDR3 has 12 residues. The V end was cut by 11 bases, the J end by 0 bases, with 10 bases between. The germline CDR1 and CDR2 sequences are LNHDA and SQIVND (reference sequence). CDR3 DNA: TGTGCCGGATTGACAGCTAACTATGGCTACACCTTC. Translated: CAGLTANYGYTF.

This clonotype appeared a few times. The chain has TRBV15 and TRBJ2-1, with 10 bases identical to TRBD2. The length of the CDR3 is 16 residues. CDR1 LNHNV and CDR2 YYDKDF come from the germline V gene (reference sequence). The trim removed 7 bases at V and 1 base at J, leaving 7 bases unmatched. Here the CDR3 reads CATTAGGPSSYNEQFF. CDR3 bases: TGTGCCACCACAGCGGGGGGGCCGTCGTCCTACAATGAGCAGTTCTTC. Filled out from reference TRBV15 and TRBJ2-1, the complete variable domain reads DAMVIQNPRYQVTQFGKPVTLSCSQTLNHNVMYWYQQKSSQAPKLLFHYYDKDFNNEADTPDNFQSRRPNTSFCFLDIRSPGLGDTAMYLCATTAGGPSSYNEQFFGPGTRLTVL.

This clonotype has only a few counts. CDR3 DNA sequence: TGTGCCAGCAGCTTAGCGGGACTTAAAGAGACCCAGTACTTC. It is translated as CASSLAGLKETQYF. The gene calls are TRBV7-2 and TRBJ2-5; the D gene is possibly TRBD2 (6 bases). The CDR3 consists of 14 residues. V shed 0 bases and J shed 3 bases, with 8 bases lying between them. Germline lookup yields CDR1 SGHTA and CDR2 FQGNSA. Combining the CDR3 with reference TRBV7-2 and TRBJ2-5 gives the whole variable domain GAGVSQSPSNKVTEKGKDVELRCDPISGHTALYWYRQSLGQGLEFLIYFQGNSAPDKSGLPSDRFSAERTGGSVSTLTIQRTQQEDSAVYLCASSLAGLKETQYFGPGTRLLVL.

Only a few counts were recorded for this clonotype. The chain recombines TRBV19 with TRBJ2-1, with a weak D call TRBD2 (7 bases). The CDR3 has 17 residues. Trimming removed 1 base at V and 5 bases at J, with 18 bases between. Germline lookup yields CDR1 LNHDA and CDR2 SQIVND (reference sequence). The CDR3 region is CASSIASGGSGDNEQFF. For the CDR3, the DNA is TGTGCCAGTAGTATAGCCTCTGGGGGCAGCGGGGACAATGAGCAGTTCTTC.

This sequence joins TRBV6-1 and TRBJ1-5, with TRBD1 identical over 7 bases. The CDR3 totals 15 residues. Germline V CDR1 and CDR2: MNHNS, SASEGT. V dropped 8 bases and J dropped 7; count of bases not matched to a gene: 14. CDR3 loop: CASSFDRALLQPQHF. The CDR3 DNA is TGTGCCAGCTCATTCGACAGGGCCCTGCTCCAGCCCCAGCATTTT.

This clonotype was counted between two and nine times. V is TRBV15 and J is TRBJ2-1, with D perhaps TRBD2 (5 bases). Germline V gives CDR1 LNHNV, CDR2 YYDKDF (reference sequence). The CDR3 loop spans 17 amino acids. V lost 0 bases, J lost 2 bases, and 14 bases lay in between. The CDR3 sequence: CATSREVGVRTYNEQFF. The DNA of the CDR3 is TGTGCCACCAGCAGAGAGGTCGGGGTCCGAACCTACAATGAGCAGTTCTTC.

The chain employs TRBV20-1 and TRBJ2-2, with D possibly matching TRBD1 (6 bases). The CDR3 is made up of 14 amino acids. Trimming took off 5 bases at V and 5 bases at J, with 15 bases between the two ends. The germline V gene encodes CDR1 DFQATT and CDR2 SNEGSKA (reference sequence). CDR3 amino acids: CSAPDSRRTGELFF. The CDR3 DNA reads TGCAGTGCTCCGGACAGCCGTAGGACCGGGGAGCTGTTTTTT.

The genes are TRBV30 and TRBJ1-1; D unresolved. CDR1 and CDR2 from the germline V gene are GTSNPN and SVGIG (reference sequence). Deletions cut 3 bases from V and 1 base from J, with 9 bases between. This CDR3 comprises 13 residues. CDR3 DNA: TGTGCCTGGAGGTACAGCTGGAACACTGAAGCTTTCTTT. It translates to CAWRYSWNTEAFF.

The V and J genes are TRBV29-1 and TRBJ1-1; tentative D call: TRBD1 (6 bases). Germline V gene sequence: CDR1 SQVTM, CDR2 ANQGSEA. V was pared by 6 bases and J by 1 base, with 15 bases between. The CDR3 has 14 residues. CDR3 residues: CSVPRAGENTEAFF. The CDR3, as DNA: TGCAGCGTCCCCAGGGCAGGGGAGAACACTGAAGCTTTCTTT.